This record looks at one T cell receptor (beta chain) sequence and its context. What it recognizes is unknown. The data originate from a study of cytomegalovirus exposure and HLA in healthy donors. General study points: The classifier was said to identify cytomegalovirus status with high specificity and sensitivity.

TCRdb keeps only in-frame clones here, not all; method: immunoSEQ multiplex PCR. The data hold tens of thousands of clones, with approximately 81% observed a single time. Separate from the approximately 670-subject first cohort was the roughly 130-subject validation cohort, to which the donors belonged. The clonotype was recovered from a man aged 18 to 35 in good health and CMV-seropositive. Sample: PBMCs.

The chain's CDR3 is CAWKTSGTDTQYF. The CDR3, as DNA: TGTGCCTGGAAGACTTCGGGCACAGATACGCAGTATTTT. The V gene is TRBV30, the J gene TRBJ2-3, with D unclear. V was shortened by 4 bases and J by 1 base, with 9 bases between the two germline ends. Per germline, CDR1 GTSNPN and CDR2 SVGIG (reference sequence). The CDR3 is 13 amino acids.